These T cell receptor beta chains were read from a single sample in a study of blood T cell repertoires in COVID-19. TCRdb's copy holds only in-frame clones and misses some; the assay was immunoSEQ multiplex PCR. Of over 20,000 clones in the sample, around 92% were seen once. The sequenced sample consisted of peripheral blood. These receptors originate from a human donor in a cohort sampled during active COVID-19. CDR3s include the opening cysteine and the closing phenylalanine or tryptophan. The order of the fields is J gene, clone size, V gene, CDR3 length, CDR3 protein. A row's size may be missing; if present it is once, few, many or a size class.

TRBJ2-1	-	TRBV7-2	15	CASSLSSTSGNEQFF
TRBJ1-5	-	TRBV6-2/TRBV6-3	13	CASSYDRNQPQHF
TRBJ1-2	-	TRBV25-1	15	CASSEYGGRDYGYTF
TRBJ1-1	-	TRBV7-9	14	CASSPTGGNTEAFF
TRBJ1-2	-	TRBV3-1/TRBV3-2	15	CASNKYPGQIYGYTF
TRBJ1-2	-	TRBV25-1	15	CASSDVQGLGDGYTF
TRBJ2-3	-	TRBV27	14	CASRRTGGADTQYF
TRBJ2-2	-	TRBV3-1/TRBV3-2	16	CASSQVRPGETGELFF
TRBJ2-7	-	TRBV6-5	14	CASSPDRPTYEQYF
TRBJ2-7	-	TRBV11-3	18	CASSRPGTGAQSSYEQYF
TRBJ2-5	-	TRBV5-1	13	CASSLVLAGTQYF
TRBJ2-7	-	TRBV3-1/TRBV3-2	14	CASSQVGQGSEQYF
TRBJ1-2	-	TRBV27	13	CASSLSGQHGYTF
TRBJ2-1	-	TRBV7-9	15	CASSLLAGGYNEQFF
TRBJ2-3	-	TRBV6-1	15	CASSEQRSSTDTQYF
TRBJ2-5	once	TRBV9	13	CASNVDTQETQYF
TRBJ1-1	-	TRBV11-2	18	CASSLHFGGEGRNTEAFF
TRBJ1-5	-	TRBV5-8	16	CASSLAGQGGNQPQHF
TRBJ2-5	-	TRBV3-1/TRBV3-2	15	CASSQGGAKGETQYF
TRBJ1-1	few	TRBV4-3	14	CASSQDGVDTEAFF
TRBJ2-7	-	TRBV20-1	11	CSARTTGEQYF
TRBJ2-6	-	TRBV28	14	CASLLSSGANVLTF
TRBJ2-3	-	TRBV5-4	14	CASSYWTSGNHQYF
TRBJ2-1	-	TRBV5-1	15	CASSPAGDSYNEQFF
TRBJ1-6	-	TRBV9	15	CASSVTTGWNSPLHF
TRBJ1-2	-	TRBV5-1	16	CASSPGQGALIRGYTF
TRBJ2-7	-	TRBV6-1	15	CASSEEARGYSEQYF
TRBJ2-1	once	TRBV11-2	16	CASSLVGGGRTNEQFF
TRBJ1-1	-	TRBV3-1/TRBV3-2	16	CASSQGTGLVGTEAFF